The clone carrying this T cell receptor beta chain was picked up many times. Its target is not known. TCR beta CDR3 regions were amplified from RNA. HTBI primers were employed in a first-round RT-PCR of the TCR CDR3. In TCRdb, the multiplex PCR reads were re-called with MiXCR into one record per CDR3 protein. The sample yields about 350,000 distinct CDR3 sequences, around 14% seen once. The sample belongs to a study of T cells in Graves' hyperthyroidism and ophthalmopathy. Study results and limitations: A model of 13 V-J features distinguished ophthalmopathy from stable hyperthyroidism. Blood also carried most thyroid clonotypes expanded above 0.001.

The CDR3 length is 15 residues. Germline CDR1 reads LGHNA; CDR2 reads YNFKEQ. V dropped 0 bases and J dropped 4; count of bases not matched to a gene: 6. The TCR was taken from a woman aged 25 to 45 with Graves' hyperthyroidism. The genes are TRBV4-2 and TRBJ2-7, with 7 bases that match TRBD1. Input material: blood. CDR3 in amino acids: CASSQDLGGPYEQYF. The CDR3 DNA reads TGTGCCAGCAGCCAAGATCTAGGGGGCCCTTACGAGCAGTACTTC.